Sequencing of this TCR beta chain was carried out in a study of human T cells and chemical hapten exposure. This clonotype was observed many times. TCRdb analysed the RACE reads with MiXCR anew, one entry per CDR3 protein. The data hold fewer than 100,000 distinct CDR3 sequences, with approximately 8.1% observed a single time. This sample's time point: healthy volunteer bleed at 6 weeks. Extraction of total RNA was performed on unfractionated whole blood. This CDR3 contains 14 residues. Germline CDR1 reads LGHNA; CDR2 reads YSLEER. V lost 0 bases and J 5 bases, leaving 11 bases between the germline ends.

This clonotype originated in a female donor in good health. Some clones in this sample may be carry-over from other donors' samples. This chain links TRBV4-3 with TRBJ2-7; weak D call: TRBD1 (5 bases). Material for sequencing was whole blood. The CDR3 reads CASSQEPRRDEQYF. The CDR3 DNA reads TGCGCCAGCAGCCAAGAACCTCGCAGGGACGAGCAGTACTTC.